What follows describes a single T cell receptor beta chain. No antigen is known for it. 60 Vbeta and 13 Jbeta primers were used in PCR. The protocol was immunoSEQ multiplex PCR, while the TCRdb copy is restricted to in-frame clones and leaves out a portion. The table has 140,000 to 150,000 clones, just under 85% seen once. The CDR3 contains 16 residues. The germline V and J ends were trimmed by 4 bases and 2 bases, with 12 bases remaining between them. Germline V lookup: CDR1 MNHNS, CDR2 SASEGT. The data originate from a study of cytomegalovirus exposure and HLA in healthy donors. For the study at large: Early released data had tens of millions of unique TCRs, all coming from HLA-typed donors.

Study-wide results and caveats: Cytomegalovirus-associated status was assigned to fewer than 200 TCR beta chains.

This sequence joins TRBV6-1 and TRBJ2-6, with D hard to call. The specimen was PBMCs. The source of this sequence is a woman aged 55-70 years in good health and CMV-seropositive. The CDR3 DNA is TGTGCCAGCAGTGTCTTTAGTGTCCCTGGGGCCAACGTCCTGACTTTC. Its protein product is CASSVFSVPGANVLTF.